This T cell receptor (beta chain) derives from a study of T cell responses to AZD1222 COVID-19 vaccine (dated by TCRdb to the early 2020s). General notes on the study: A total of around 240 trial participants underwent TCR sequencing, of whom roughly 210 received two doses of AZD1222 and about 26 received two doses of the MenACWY control vaccine. Trial participants were enrolled into age subgroups of 18-55, 56-69 and 70-plus years, which contained about 150, 28 and 57 TCR-sequenced participants, respectively. Results the study describes overall, beyond this receptor: Only six AZD1222 recipients were SARS-CoV-2 seropositive at baseline, limiting conclusions about previously exposed vaccinees. CD4 TCRs associated with the vaccine covered the entire spike protein, and the dominant responses were in regions 160-218 and 743-854. After two AZD1222 doses, both the breadth and the depth of spike-specific TCRs were significantly higher than at day 0 and than in MenACWY recipients. In the small 56-69-year group, the increase in depth fell short of significance, most likely because of low power. Because no day 14 peak-response samples were available, the repertoires could be characterized only after the peak T cell response. Participants were mostly white British and included more females than males, and it was suggested by the authors that clonal diversity may have been underestimated. Nearly half of unique spike-specific TCRs reportedly recognized epitopes outside regions mutated in the B.1.351 and B.1.1.7 variants.

A remark on this clone: Its antigen is currently not known. There are no base qualities to consult, and no much larger clone falls within one base.

Trimmed from V: 4 bases; trimmed from J: 8 bases; junction bases lacking a gene match: 16. Via the germline V gene, CDR1 is SGHRS and CDR2 YFSETQ. The CDR3 starts with the cysteine, ends with the phenylalanine, and has 16 residues. Only CDR3 DNA is held: 48 bases, read in frame from base 1. The CDR3 regions of human TCRbeta chains were subjected to immunosequencing. As for the authors' bioinformatics: TCRs in the repertoires were compared against a reference library of SARS-CoV-2-specific TCRs that had been generated with the MIRA antigen-specificity platform. Breadth meant the fraction of unique TCRs that were SARS-CoV-2-associated, whereas depth meant the fraction of total T cells that were SARS-CoV-2-associated. Using the MIRA data, every spike-specific TCR was mapped to the spike region that the TCR reacted to and assigned to either a CD4 or a CD8 class. Log10-transformed breadth and depth values were compared by one-way ANOVA with Sidak's multiple comparisons tests. Not all clones reach the TCRdb copy of this immuneACCESS table, which keeps in-frame sequences only. Checked studies attribute under half of the gap to unresolved V genes and leave the rest unexplained. Clone size and the V and J calls come from that table; the DNA yielded D and trimming. In this sample the table shows 150,000 or so clones, 90% of which occur a single time. Jointly, the top ten make up around 6.3% of the sample.

According to the study, the label for this sample's time point signals: about 28 days (+/-7) after the second vaccine dose. Because spike-specific TCR depth and breadth did not differ between the two schedules, AZD1222 recipients who got a second dose at roughly 4 weeks were pooled with those who got a second dose at roughly 12 weeks. The vaccinee samples were drawn from two UK trials, COV001 and COV002, one of which was a single-blind randomized controlled phase 2/3 trial testing AZD1222 (ChAdOx1 nCoV-19) in healthy adults. For TCRbeta chain sequencing, PBMC samples from trial participants were taken at day 0 and at day 28 after the second dose.

The receptor was derived from an adult who received the AZD1222 COVID-19 vaccine. The sequence is built from TRBV5-1 and TRBJ1-2, and 8 bases in between align with TRBD1. The input for sequencing was peripheral blood, taken 28 days after the second AZD1222 dose. The CDR3 protein: CASSLNHGQGLGGYTF. Read as DNA, the sequence is TGCGCCAGCAGCCTAAACCACGGACAGGGTCTCGGAGGCTACACCTTC.